The entry below describes one TCR beta chain. The data are from a study of shared clonotypes between healthy human individuals. Germline V gene sequence: CDR1 SGHVS, CDR2 FQNEAQ. There are 14 residues in the CDR3. Trimming stripped 3 bases from V and 1 base from J, with 7 bases between. Produced via immunoSEQ multiplex PCR; TCRdb's table is partial and in-frame only. This table holds 1,500,000 or so clones, roughly 96% found once. The material sequenced was naive CD4+ T cells sorted from blood. Subset denoted: CD45RA+ positively selected. V is TRBV7-8 and J is TRBJ1-3; D is undetermined. The receptor comes from a man aged 30 to 39 in good health. The CDR3 region has the DNA TGTGCCAGCAGCTTCCCGGGGTCTGGAAACACCATATATTTT. Translation: CASSFPGSGNTIYF.